Each of the 11 T cell receptor beta chains below was sequenced from the same sample in a study of cytotoxic CD8 clonotypes in ibrutinib-treated CLL. The protocol was immunoSEQ multiplex PCR, while the TCRdb copy is restricted to in-frame clones and leaves out a portion. The data hold some 200,000 clones, with 75% to 85% observed a single time. This specimen was PBMCs, taken after 12 months of ibrutinib treatment. The receptors stem from a human donor with chronic lymphocytic leukemia.

The V call is TRBV11-3, the J call TRBJ2-2; 14 bases are shared with TRBD2. The length of the CDR3 is 16 residues. In germline, CDR1 is SGHNT, CDR2 YENEEA. The trim removed 5 bases at V and 8 bases at J, leaving 7 bases unmatched. The CDR3 spells CASSPGLAGGRGELFF. DNA for the CDR3: TGTGCCAGCAGCCCCGGACTAGCGGGAGGCCGGGGGGAGCTGTTTTTT.

The chain carries TRBV28 and TRBJ2-3, with D possibly matching TRBD1 (5 bases). The CDR3 loop spans 14 amino acids. Germline V gene data show CDR1 as MDHEN and CDR2 as SYDVKM. V was pared by 3 bases and J by 1 base, with 8 bases between. CDR3 nucleotide sequence: TGTGCCAGCAGTTTGGGGCAGCGCACAGATACGCAGTATTTT. Translating it yields CASSLGQRTDTQYF.

The chain recombines TRBV5-1 with TRBJ2-7; D is possibly TRBD1 or TRBD2 (6 bases each). Trimming pared 0 bases from V and 2 bases from J, leaving 9 bases between. The CDR3 is made up of 14 amino acids. Germline V CDR1 and CDR2: SGHRS, YFSETQ. The CDR3 loop reads CASSLVRGPYEQYF. The DNA for the CDR3 is TGCGCCAGCAGCTTGGTACGGGGGCCCTACGAGCAGTACTTC. Complete variable domain (other parts from reference TRBV5-1 and TRBJ2-7): KAGVTQTPRYLIKTRGQQVTLSCSPISGHRSVSWYQQTPGQGLQFLFEYFSETQRNKGNFPGRFSGRQFSNSRSEMNVSTLELGDSALYLCASSLVRGPYEQYFGPGTRLTVT.

The chain is built from TRBV7-9 and TRBJ1-1; D not resolved. CDR1 is SEHNR, CDR2 FQNEAQ, per germline (reference sequence). The CDR3 is made up of 12 amino acids. The V and J ends lost 3 bases and 1 base respectively, with 3 bases between them. The CDR3 reads CASSFGNTEAFF. The CDR3 nucleotides are TGTGCCAGCAGCTTTGGGAACACTGAAGCTTTCTTT. Using reference TRBV7-9 and TRBJ1-1 for the parts outside the CDR3, the full variable domain is DTGVSQNPRHKITKRGQNVTFRCDPISEHNRLYWYRQTLGQGPEFLTYFQNEAQLEKSRLLSDRFSAERPKGSFSTLEIQRTEQGDSAMYLCASSFGNTEAFFGQGTRLTVV.

The chain combines TRBV5-6 with TRBJ2-7; D unresolved. V lost 3 bases to trimming and J lost 0 bases, with 16 bases between them. The CDR3 extends over 16 amino acids. Germline CDR1 is SGHDT and CDR2 is YYEEEE. CDR3 sequence reads: CASSSLRSSASYEQYF. DNA for the CDR3: TGTGCCAGCAGCTCCCTGAGGAGCTCCGCCTCCTACGAGCAGTACTTC.

The rearrangement uses TRBV29-1 and TRBJ2-3; 9 positions match TRBD1. V shed 1 base and J 1 base; nucleotides not matched to a gene: 6. CDR3 length: 16 residues. The germline V gene has CDR1 SQVTM and CDR2 ANQGSEA. CDR3 region: CSVEAGTGRGTDTQYF. CDR3 nucleotide sequence: TGCAGCGTTGAAGCCGGGACAGGGAGGGGCACAGATACGCAGTATTTT.

This rearrangement joins TRBV27 to TRBJ2-3, with a possible D match to TRBD2 (5 bases). The germline gives CDR1 MNHEY, CDR2 SMNVEV (reference sequence). Trimming took 2 bases from V and 2 from J, leaving 14 bases between them. This CDR3 spans 16 amino acids. CDR3 loop: CASSLTGMINTDTQYF. As DNA, the CDR3 is TGTGCCAGCAGTTTAACCGGGATGATTAACACAGATACGCAGTATTTT.

This clone came up a few times. V gene TRBV5-1 combines with J gene TRBJ1-3; D uncertain. This CDR3 region has 12 residues. CDR1 is SGHRS and CDR2 is YFSETQ in the germline V gene. Trimming pared 5 bases from V and 0 bases from J, leaving 3 bases between. The CDR3 DNA reads as TGCGCCAGCAGTAACTCTGGAAACACCATATATTTT. Its translation is CASSNSGNTIYF.

The table lists this clone with a few counts. The V and J genes are TRBV4-1 and TRBJ2-1, with 7 nucleotides matching TRBD2. This CDR3 comprises 15 residues. V dropped 3 bases and J dropped 3; count of bases not matched to a gene: 5. The germline V gene encodes CDR1 MGHRA and CDR2 YSYEKL. This chain's CDR3 is CASSQSGDLYNEQFF. CDR3 DNA: TGCGCCAGCAGCCAGAGCGGGGATCTCTACAATGAGCAGTTCTTC.

The rearrangement joins TRBV11-1 to TRBJ2-2; 10 nucleotides match TRBD2. CDR1 and CDR2 (germline): SGHAT, FQDESV (reference sequence). V lost 3 bases to trimming and J lost 5 bases; unmatched junction nucleotides: 6. The CDR3 is made up of 16 amino acids. CDR3 residues: CASSFFTSGATGELFF. The CDR3 DNA reads TGTGCCAGCAGCTTTTTTACTAGCGGGGCGACCGGGGAGCTGTTTTTT.

The genes are TRBV5-1 and TRBJ2-2; D remains ambiguous. This CDR3 comprises 13 residues. Trimming shortened V by 7 bases and J by 5 bases, and 12 bases separated the two germline ends. CDR1 is SGHRS and CDR2 is YFSETQ in the germline V gene. DNA of the CDR3: TGCGCCAGCGGAACCGCCCCTACCGGGGAGCTGTTTTTT. Its protein is CASGTAPTGELFF.